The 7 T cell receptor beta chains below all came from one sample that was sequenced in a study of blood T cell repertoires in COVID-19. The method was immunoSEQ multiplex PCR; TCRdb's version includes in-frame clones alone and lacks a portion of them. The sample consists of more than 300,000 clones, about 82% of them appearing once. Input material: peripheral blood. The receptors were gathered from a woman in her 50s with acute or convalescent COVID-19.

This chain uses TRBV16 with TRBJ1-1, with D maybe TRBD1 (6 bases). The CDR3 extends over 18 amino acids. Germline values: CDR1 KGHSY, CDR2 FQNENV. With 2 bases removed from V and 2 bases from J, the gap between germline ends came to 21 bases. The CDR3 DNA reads TGTGCCAGCAGCCAAATTTCCCTCCAAGGACAGACTAACACTGAAGCTTTCTTT. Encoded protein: CASSQISLQGQTNTEAFF. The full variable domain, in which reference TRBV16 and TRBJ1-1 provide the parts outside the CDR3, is GEEVAQTPKHLVRGEGQKAKLYCAPIKGHSYVFWYQQVLKNEFKFLISFQNENVFDETGMPKERFSAKCLPNSPCSLEIQATKLEDSAVYFCASSQISLQGQTNTEAFFGQGTRLTVV.

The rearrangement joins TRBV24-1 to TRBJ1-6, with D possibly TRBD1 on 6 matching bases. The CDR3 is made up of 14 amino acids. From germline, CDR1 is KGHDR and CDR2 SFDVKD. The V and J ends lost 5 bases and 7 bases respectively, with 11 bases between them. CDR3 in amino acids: CATSARQENSPLHF. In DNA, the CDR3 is TGTGCCACCAGTGCACGACAGGAGAATTCACCCCTCCACTTT.

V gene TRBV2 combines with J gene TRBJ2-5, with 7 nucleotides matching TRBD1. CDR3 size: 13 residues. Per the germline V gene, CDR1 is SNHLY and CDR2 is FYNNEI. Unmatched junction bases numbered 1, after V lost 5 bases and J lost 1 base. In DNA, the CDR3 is TGTGCCAGCAGTAAGGGGGCCCAAGAGACCCAGTACTTC. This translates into CASSKGAQETQYF. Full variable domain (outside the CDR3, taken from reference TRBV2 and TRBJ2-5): EPEVTQTPSHQVTQMGQEVILRCVPISNHLYFYWYRQILGQKVEFLVSFYNNEISEKSEIFDDQFSVERPDGSNFTLKIRSTKLEDSAMYFCASSKGAQETQYFGPGTRLLVL.

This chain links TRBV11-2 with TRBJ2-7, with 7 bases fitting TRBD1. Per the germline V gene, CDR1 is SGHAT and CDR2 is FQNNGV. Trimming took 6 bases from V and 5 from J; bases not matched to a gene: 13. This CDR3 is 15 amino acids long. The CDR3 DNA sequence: TGTGCCAGCAGTTACAGTCCGGGACAGAGGGACGAGCAGTACTTC. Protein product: CASSYSPGQRDEQYF.

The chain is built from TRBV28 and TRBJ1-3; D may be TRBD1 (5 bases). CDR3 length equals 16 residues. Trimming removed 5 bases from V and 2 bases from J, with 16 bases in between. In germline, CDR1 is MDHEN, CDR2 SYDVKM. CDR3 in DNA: TGTGCCAGCAGTATACAGGTCATGGTTCCTGGAAACACCATATATTTT. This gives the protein CASSIQVMVPGNTIYF.

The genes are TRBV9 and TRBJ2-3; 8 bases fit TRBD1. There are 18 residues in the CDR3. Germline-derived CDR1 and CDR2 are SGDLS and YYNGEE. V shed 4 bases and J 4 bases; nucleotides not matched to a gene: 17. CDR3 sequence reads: CASSPQPRGTGGADTQYF. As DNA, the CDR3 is TGTGCCAGCAGCCCCCAACCACGAGGAACAGGGGGTGCAGATACGCAGTATTTT.

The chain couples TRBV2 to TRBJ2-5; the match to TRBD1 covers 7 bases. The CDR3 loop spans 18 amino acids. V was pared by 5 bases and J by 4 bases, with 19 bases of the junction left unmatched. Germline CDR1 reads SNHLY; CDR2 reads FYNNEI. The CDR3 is CASSLILDGTEVRETQYF. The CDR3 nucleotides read TGTGCCAGCAGTCTGATCCTAGACGGGACAGAGGTTAGAGAGACCCAGTACTTC.